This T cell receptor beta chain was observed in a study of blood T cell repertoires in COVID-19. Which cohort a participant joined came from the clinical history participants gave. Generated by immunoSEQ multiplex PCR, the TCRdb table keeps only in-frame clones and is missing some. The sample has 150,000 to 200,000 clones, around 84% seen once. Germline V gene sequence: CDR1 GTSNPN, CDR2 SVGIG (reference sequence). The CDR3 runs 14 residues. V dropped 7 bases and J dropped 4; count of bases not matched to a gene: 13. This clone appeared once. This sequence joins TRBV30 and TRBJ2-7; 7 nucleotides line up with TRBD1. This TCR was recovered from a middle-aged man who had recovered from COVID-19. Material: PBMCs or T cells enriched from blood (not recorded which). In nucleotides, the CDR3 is TGTGCCTCAGAGATAAGGGGACAGAGTTACGAGCAGTACTTC. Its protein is CASEIRGQSYEQYF.